This T cell receptor beta chain was captured in a study of CD8+ T cells in alopecia areata. Germline CDR1 and CDR2: SGHRS and YFSETQ. CDR3 length: 13 residues. The V gene lost 5 bases and the J gene lost 7 bases, with 13 bases spanning the gap. In each case, RNA was isolated and then reverse transcribed into cDNA as the sequencing template. Data came from immunoSEQ multiplex PCR; TCRdb stores just in-frame clones and leaves some out. The table includes approximately 120,000 clones, approximately 47% detected once. The sequence derives from a human donor with alopecia areata. The sample consisted of NKG2D-low CD8+ T cells sorted from blood. The V and J genes are TRBV5-1 and TRBJ1-5, with TRBD1 as a possible D gene (6 bases). CDR3 nucleotides: TGCGCCAGCAGAATTAACAGGGAACAGCCCCAGCATTTT. Amino acids: CASRINREQPQHF.